The following is a T cell receptor beta chain sequence with its context. These data come from a study of shared clonotypes between healthy human individuals. Clones were read by immunoSEQ multiplex PCR, and TCRdb kept only the in-frame ones, dropping some. The sample records about 1,500,000 clones, roughly 96% being singletons. The V end lost 4 bases, the J end lost 2 bases, and 6 bases lay between the germline ends. Looked up from germline, CDR1 is SQVTM and CDR2 is ANQGSEA. The CDR3 has 11 residues. The source material was naive CD4+ T cells sorted from blood. Subset: CD45RA+ positively selected. The chain employs TRBV29-1 and TRBJ2-7; D not resolved. The receptor was derived from a man aged 30 to 39 in good health. The CDR3 region is CSVAETYEQYF. For the CDR3, the DNA is TGCAGCGTTGCGGAGACCTACGAGCAGTACTTC.